The 26 T cell receptor beta chains below come from one sample, sequenced in a study of technical replicates of blood from several donors. Assay used: immunoSEQ multiplex PCR; TCRdb lists only in-frame clones, some missing. The sample contains about 98,000 clones, approximately 94% of which appear only once. Sequencing was carried out using T cells isolated from PBMCs. These receptors came from a human donor in good health.

This rearrangement joins TRBV29-1 to TRBJ2-1; no clear D gene. This CDR3 is built from 12 residues. The germline V gene encodes CDR1 SQVTM and CDR2 ANQGSEA. The V end lost 4 bases, the J end lost 4 bases, and 8 bases lay between the germline ends. The chain's CDR3 is CSVAAYYNEQFF. The CDR3 bases are TGCAGCGTTGCCGCCTATTACAATGAGCAGTTCTTC.

The CDR3 bases are TGCGCCAGCAGCTCGGGACTAGCGGGATTATCCTACGAGCAGTACTTC. It yields the protein CASSSGLAGLSYEQYF. The genes are TRBV5-1 and TRBJ2-7; 13 bases line up with TRBD2. CDR1 SGHRS and CDR2 YFSETQ come from the germline V gene. The CDR3 sequence is 16 residues long. The ends lost 3 bases at V and 1 base at J; junction bases unmatched: 4.

CDR3 nucleotides: TGTGCCATCACCCAGGGAGCAGGGGCCGCACAAGGGGAAAGGTACTATGGCTACACCTTC. Translating gives CAITQGAGAAQGERYYGYTF. The chain recombines TRBV10-3 with TRBJ1-2; TRBD1 is a possible D gene (6 bases). From germline, CDR1 is ENHRY and CDR2 SYGVKD. V shed 7 bases and J shed 3 bases, with 33 bases lying between them. The CDR3 runs 20 residues.

The chain uses TRBV6-5 and TRBJ2-7; possible D gene TRBD2, 5 bases. Germline assignment: CDR1 MNHEY and CDR2 SVGAGI. Trimming took off 6 bases at V and 0 bases at J, with 9 bases between the two ends. The CDR3 runs 13 residues. DNA for the CDR3: TGTGCCAGCAGCCCGGGGTTCTCCTACGAGCAGTACTTC. Its protein is CASSPGFSYEQYF.

CDR3 nucleotides: TGTGCCAGCAGGGGACTAGCGGGACCAGGAGAGACCCAGTACTTC. Translated: CASRGLAGPGETQYF. The rearrangement joins TRBV5-4 to TRBJ2-5; 13 nucleotides align to TRBD2. V was clipped by 5 bases and J by 4 bases; unmatched bases: 5. Germline V gene data show CDR1 as SGHNT and CDR2 as YYREEE (reference sequence). The CDR3 consists of 15 residues.

The J gene is TRBJ2-3, the V gene TRBV2; 9 nucleotides match TRBD1. Germline lookup yields CDR1 SNHLY and CDR2 FYNNEI. J was trimmed by 6 bases and V by 6 bases; bases with no gene match: 7. The CDR3 has 14 amino acids. As DNA, the CDR3 is TGTGCCAGCAGAGAGACAGGGGGTGTGGATACGCAGTATTTT. Encoded protein: CASRETGGVDTQYF.

This clone was counted once. The chain employs TRBV19 and TRBJ2-1; TRBD2 agrees at 12 bases. The CDR3 loop spans 17 amino acids. After removal of 5 bases from V and 7 bases from J, the junction contained 12 bases not matched to a gene. CDR1 and CDR2 (germline): LNHDA, SQIVND (reference sequence). The CDR3 spells CASSPAASGGAGNEQFF. In nucleotides, the CDR3 is TGTGCCAGTAGTCCAGCGGCTAGCGGGGGGGCGGGGAATGAGCAGTTCTTC.

The V call is TRBV7-6, the J call TRBJ1-4; a weak D match, TRBD1 (6 bases). Deletions cut 6 bases from V and 7 bases from J, with 15 bases between. In germline, CDR1 is SGHVS, CDR2 FNYEAQ. The CDR3 sequence is 14 residues long. This CDR3 is CASSEGGEGEKLFF. The CDR3 DNA reads TGTGCCAGCAGTGAAGGGGGTGAGGGTGAAAAACTGTTTTTT.

This chain links TRBV5-6 with TRBJ1-1; unclear D gene. V shed 2 bases and J shed 3 bases, with 14 bases lying between them. Germline values: CDR1 SGHDT, CDR2 YYEEEE. This CDR3 spans 15 amino acids. Here the CDR3 DNA reads TGTGCCAGCAGCTTCCCCCGGGGTACGCACACTGAAGCTTTCTTT. This encodes CASSFPRGTHTEAFF.

V and J are TRBV2 and TRBJ2-1; 10 positions match TRBD2. The CDR3 extends over 16 amino acids. Germline CDR1 is SNHLY and CDR2 is FYNNEI. V was clipped by 3 bases and J by 6 bases; unmatched bases: 8. The CDR3 sequence: CASSDESGGASNEQFF. DNA of the CDR3: TGTGCCAGCAGTGATGAAAGCGGGGGGGCTTCCAATGAGCAGTTCTTC.

This clone was seen just once. The genes are TRBV4-1 and TRBJ2-5; a weak D match, TRBD1 (6 bases). The CDR3 sequence is 14 residues long. Germline V gene lookup returns CDR1 MGHRA and CDR2 YSYEKL. Deletions cut 1 base from V and 0 bases from J, with 6 bases between. The CDR3 region is CASSQAGDQETQYF. The CDR3 DNA follows: TGCGCCAGCAGCCAAGCAGGGGACCAAGAGACCCAGTACTTC.

This clone was found once. The genes are TRBV5-1 and TRBJ2-4; D might be TRBD1 (7 bases). The CDR3 totals 14 residues. V was clipped by 3 bases and J by 11 bases, with 18 bases between them. Germline-derived CDR1 and CDR2 are SGHRS and YFSETQ. Here the CDR3 DNA reads TGCGCCAGCAGCTCGGGACAGTCGGCGGGGCTTCAGTACTTC. Residues: CASSSGQSAGLQYF.

The CDR3 here is CASSSVGLAGYYEQYF. The DNA for the CDR3 is TGTGCCAGCAGTTCCGTCGGACTAGCGGGATACTACGAGCAGTACTTC. This chain joins TRBV6-6 and TRBJ2-7, with TRBD2 identical over 12 bases. J lost 3 bases, V lost 4 bases, and 7 bases had no gene match. Germline V gene sequence: CDR1 MNHNY, CDR2 SVGAGI (reference sequence). CDR3 length: 16 amino acids.

The gene calls are TRBV6-5 and TRBJ2-1; D perhaps matches TRBD1 (5 bases). Germline loops: CDR1 MNHEY, CDR2 SVGAGI. V dropped 0 bases and J dropped 2 bases, with 8 bases sitting between them. This CDR3 spans 15 amino acids. The CDR3 sequence: CASSYSTGTYNEQFF. The CDR3 nucleotides read TGTGCCAGCAGTTACTCTACAGGTACCTACAATGAGCAGTTCTTC.

This clone was counted between two and nine times. The chain employs TRBV7-9 and TRBJ1-1, with 8 bases fitting TRBD1. J was trimmed by 6 bases and V by 4 bases; bases with no gene match: 7. Per the germline V gene, CDR1 is SEHNR and CDR2 is FQNEAQ (reference sequence). The CDR3 is 14 residues long. The CDR3 DNA follows: TGTGCCAGCAGCTCGGGCAGGGGGCCCGCTGAAGCTTTCTTT. Protein product: CASSSGRGPAEAFF.

V usage is TRBV7-2 and J usage is TRBJ1-3; D is ambiguous. V shed 1 base and J shed 7 bases, with 20 bases lying between them. Germline CDR1 reads SGHTA; CDR2 reads FQGNSA. This CDR3 is built from 17 residues. The CDR3 nucleotides are TGTGCCAGCAGCTTAGTCTACTCGGTTGGGCAGTCGAACACCATATATTTT. Protein: CASSLVYSVGQSNTIYF. The variable domain in full, with the rest retrieved from reference TRBV7-2 and TRBJ1-3, is GAGVSQSPSNKVTEKGKDVELRCDPISGHTALYWYRQSLGQGLEFLIYFQGNSAPDKSGLPSDRFSAERTGGSVSTLTIQRTQQEDSAVYLCASSLVYSVGQSNTIYFGEGSWLTVV.

This clone came up once. V gene TRBV6-1 combines with J gene TRBJ2-2; maybe TRBD1 (5 bases). Trimming shortened V by 6 bases and J by 5 bases, and 7 bases separated the two germline ends. This CDR3 spans 12 amino acids. Germline V CDR1 and CDR2: MNHNS, SASEGT. The CDR3 protein is CASSGHTGELFF. The DNA for the CDR3 is TGTGCCAGCAGCGGACATACCGGGGAGCTGTTTTTT.

The chain has TRBV14 and TRBJ1-1, with TRBD1 matching 9 bases. Germline CDR1 and CDR2: SGHDN and FVKESK. V trimming: 0 bases; J trimming: 5 bases; junction bases outside the gene matches: 4. This CDR3 has 15 residues. The CDR3 region has the DNA TGTGCCAGCAGCCAAGATCCGACAGGGGGGACTGAAGCTTTCTTT. Amino acids: CASSQDPTGGTEAFF.

The CDR3 loop reads CASSGASRGVHEQYF. CDR3 nucleotide sequence: TGTGCCAGTAGTGGCGCGTCCAGGGGGGTCCACGAGCAGTACTTC. The chain joins TRBV19 to TRBJ2-7; TRBD1 might be the D (7 bases). Germline loops: CDR1 LNHDA, CDR2 SQIVND (reference sequence). V lost 5 bases and J 5 bases, leaving 19 bases between the germline ends. This CDR3 spans 15 amino acids.

This chain joins TRBV25-1 and TRBJ2-1; possibly TRBD2 for D (6 bases). V lost 7 bases and J 5 bases, leaving 15 bases between the germline ends. The germline CDR1 and CDR2 sequences are MGHDK and SYGVNS. This CDR3 spans 14 amino acids. The CDR3 nucleotides read TGTGCCAGCAAAAGGGCGGGACTCGACAATGAGCAGTTCTTC. Translated: CASKRAGLDNEQFF.

The chain is built from TRBV5-5 and TRBJ2-3, with 9 bases fitting TRBD1. V lost 4 bases and J lost 4; bases outside the gene matches: 10. CDR3 size: 16 residues. CDR1 and CDR2 from the germline V gene are SGHKS and YYEKEE (reference sequence). The CDR3 DNA reads as TGTGCCAGCAGCCCCCCACGGGACAGGGAACCAGATACGCAGTATTTT. Encoded protein: CASSPPRDREPDTQYF.

J is TRBJ2-7 and V is TRBV27; D is unclear. CDR3 length equals 16 residues. CDR1 MNHEY and CDR2 SMNVEV come from the germline V gene (reference sequence). V dropped 6 bases and J dropped 0 bases, with 18 bases sitting between them. DNA for the CDR3: TGTGCCAGCAGACCCATTGGTGAGGCGAGCTCCTACGAGCAGTACTTC. Its translation: CASRPIGEASSYEQYF.

The V gene is TRBV27, the J gene TRBJ2-6; D is unclear. Germline CDR1 and CDR2: MNHEY and SMNVEV (reference sequence). This CDR3 spans 16 amino acids. The V end was cut by 8 bases, the J end by 0 bases, with 14 bases between. CDR3 sequence reads: CASSRPRYSGANVLTF. The DNA for the CDR3 is TGTGCCAGCTCTCGTCCTCGCTACTCTGGGGCCAACGTCCTGACTTTC.

The chain couples TRBV7-6 to TRBJ1-5, with no clear D. V shed 6 bases and J shed 0 bases, with 9 bases lying between them. Per the germline V gene, CDR1 is SGHVS and CDR2 is FNYEAQ. This CDR3 has 14 amino acids. The CDR3 DNA follows: TGTGCCAGCAGGGTCGGGGATAGCAATCAGCCCCAGCATTTT. This encodes CASRVGDSNQPQHF.

The chain employs TRBV11-2 and TRBJ1-2; D is perhaps TRBD1 (5 bases). The CDR3 runs to 14 residues. The V gene's germline CDR1 is SGHAT and CDR2 FQNNGV. V was shortened by 0 bases and J by 9 bases, with 14 bases between the two germline ends. The CDR3 DNA follows: TGTGCCAGCAGCTTAGAGGTCACAGGCCGGAGCTACACCTTC. Translated: CASSLEVTGRSYTF.

The rearrangement uses TRBV6-1 and TRBJ1-5; D gene unclear. V was shortened by 6 bases and J by 0 bases, with 12 bases between the two germline ends. Germline V gives CDR1 MNHNS, CDR2 SASEGT. There are 15 residues in the CDR3. The CDR3 loop reads CASRLSYGSNQPQHF. The CDR3 region has the DNA TGTGCCAGCAGATTATCGTACGGTAGCAATCAGCCCCAGCATTTT.